This T cell receptor beta chain stems from a study of CD8 T cells in Susac syndrome. Whole-study results and caveats: Acknowledgment was made by the study that its TCR sequencing and HLA analysis involved a relatively small number of individuals.

Concerning this clonotype itself: Its antigen is still unknown.

Germline-derived CDR1 and CDR2 are MNHEY and SVGEGT. This CDR3 comprises 16 residues. The V gene end was trimmed by 5 bases and the J gene end by 3 bases; junction bases not matched to a gene: 8. A quantity of roughly 0.5 to 1 ug RNA underwent reverse transcription using random hexamers. TCRdb passed the immunoSEQ multiplex PCR reads through MiXCR, listing each CDR3 protein once. In the table there are 350,000 to 550,000 distinct CDR3 sequences, around 85% of which are singletons. This TCR derives from a human donor with multiple sclerosis. Sequenced sample: CD8+ T cells from PBMCs. V and J are TRBV6-2 or TRBV6-3 and TRBJ2-3; 10 nucleotides agree with TRBD1. CDR3 sequence (DNA): TGTGCCAGCAGTGGTTCCGGGACAGGGGTAACAGATACGCAGTATTTT. Translation: CASSGSGTGVTDTQYF.